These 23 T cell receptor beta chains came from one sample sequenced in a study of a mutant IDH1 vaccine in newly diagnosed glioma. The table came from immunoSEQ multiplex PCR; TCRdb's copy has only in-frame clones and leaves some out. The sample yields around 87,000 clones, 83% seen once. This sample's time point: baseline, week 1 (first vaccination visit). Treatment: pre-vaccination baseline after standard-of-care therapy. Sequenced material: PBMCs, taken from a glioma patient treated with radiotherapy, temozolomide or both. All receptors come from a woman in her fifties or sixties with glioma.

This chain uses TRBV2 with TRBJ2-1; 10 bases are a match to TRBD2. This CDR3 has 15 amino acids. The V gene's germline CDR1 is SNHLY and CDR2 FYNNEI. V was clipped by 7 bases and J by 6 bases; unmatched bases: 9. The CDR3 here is CASTATGTSVNEQFF. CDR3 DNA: TGTGCCAGCACCGCCACCGGGACTAGCGTCAATGAGCAGTTCTTC. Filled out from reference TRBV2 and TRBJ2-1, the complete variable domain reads EPEVTQTPSHQVTQMGQEVILRCVPISNHLYFYWYRQILGQKVEFLVSFYNNEISEKSEIFDDQFSVERPDGSNFTLKIRSTKLEDSAMYFCASTATGTSVNEQFFGPGTRLTVL.

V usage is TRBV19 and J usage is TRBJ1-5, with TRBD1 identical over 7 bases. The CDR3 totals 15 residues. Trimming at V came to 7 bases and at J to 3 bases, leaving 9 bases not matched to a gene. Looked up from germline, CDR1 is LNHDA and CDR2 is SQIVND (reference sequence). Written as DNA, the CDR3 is TGTGCCAGTAATCCTAGACAGGGACTCAATCAGCCCCAGCATTTT. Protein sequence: CASNPRQGLNQPQHF.

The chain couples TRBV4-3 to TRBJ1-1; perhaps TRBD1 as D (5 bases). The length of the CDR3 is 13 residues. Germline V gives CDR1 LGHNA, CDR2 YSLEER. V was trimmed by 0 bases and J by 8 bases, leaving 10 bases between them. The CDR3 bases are TGCGCCAGCAGCCAAGATCTAGGACAAGAAGCTTTCTTT. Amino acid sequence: CASSQDLGQEAFF.

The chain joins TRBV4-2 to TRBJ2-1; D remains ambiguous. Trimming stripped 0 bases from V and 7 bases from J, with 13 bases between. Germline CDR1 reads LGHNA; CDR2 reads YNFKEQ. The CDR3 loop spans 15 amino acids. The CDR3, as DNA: TGTGCCAGCAGCCAAGATATATCCCGATGGAATGAGCAGTTCTTC. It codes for CASSQDISRWNEQFF.

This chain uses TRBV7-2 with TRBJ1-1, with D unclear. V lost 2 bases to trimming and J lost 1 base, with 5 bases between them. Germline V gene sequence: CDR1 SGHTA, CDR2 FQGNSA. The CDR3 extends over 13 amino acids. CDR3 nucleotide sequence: TGTGCCAGCAGCTTATTAGGGAACACTGAAGCTTTCTTT. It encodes CASSLLGNTEAFF. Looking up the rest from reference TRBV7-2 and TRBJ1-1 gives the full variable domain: GAGVSQSPSNKVTEKGKDVELRCDPISGHTALYWYRQSLGQGLEFLIYFQGNSAPDKSGLPSDRFSAERTGGSVSTLTIQRTQQEDSAVYLCASSLLGNTEAFFGQGTRLTVV.

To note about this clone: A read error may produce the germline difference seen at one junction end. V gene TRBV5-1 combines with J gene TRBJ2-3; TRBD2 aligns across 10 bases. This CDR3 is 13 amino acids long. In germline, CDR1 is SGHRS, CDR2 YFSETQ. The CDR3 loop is CASSWRSGGATQF. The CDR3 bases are TGCGCCAGCAGCTGGCGGAGCGGGGGGGCCACACAATTC.

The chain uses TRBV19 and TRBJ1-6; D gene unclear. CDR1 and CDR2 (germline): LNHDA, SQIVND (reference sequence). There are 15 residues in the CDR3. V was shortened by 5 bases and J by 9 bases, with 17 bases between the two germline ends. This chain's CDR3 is CASSSDRASPSPLHF. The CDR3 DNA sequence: TGTGCCAGTAGTTCAGATCGGGCCTCCCCTTCACCCCTCCACTTT.

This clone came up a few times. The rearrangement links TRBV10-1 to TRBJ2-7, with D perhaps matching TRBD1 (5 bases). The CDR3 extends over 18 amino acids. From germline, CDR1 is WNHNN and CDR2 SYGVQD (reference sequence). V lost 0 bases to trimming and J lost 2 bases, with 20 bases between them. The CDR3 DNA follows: TGCGCCAGCAGTGAGTCCGGTCCTGGGCAGGGCCCAACCTACGAGCAGTACTTC. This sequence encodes CASSESGPGQGPTYEQYF.

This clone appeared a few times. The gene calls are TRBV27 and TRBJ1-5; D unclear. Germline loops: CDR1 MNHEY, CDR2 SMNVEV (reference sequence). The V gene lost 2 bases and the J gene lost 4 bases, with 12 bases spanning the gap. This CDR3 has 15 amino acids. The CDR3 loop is CASSLGSGRNQPQHF. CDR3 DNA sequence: TGTGCCAGCAGTTTAGGATCAGGTAGGAATCAGCCCCAGCATTTT.

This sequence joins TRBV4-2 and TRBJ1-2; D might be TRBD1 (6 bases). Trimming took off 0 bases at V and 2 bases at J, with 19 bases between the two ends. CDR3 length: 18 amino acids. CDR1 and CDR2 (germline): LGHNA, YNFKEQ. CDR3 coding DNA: TGTGCCAGCAGCCAAGATGAGTTAGGGGGACGGGGGAACTATGGCTACACCTTC. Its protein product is CASSQDELGGRGNYGYTF.

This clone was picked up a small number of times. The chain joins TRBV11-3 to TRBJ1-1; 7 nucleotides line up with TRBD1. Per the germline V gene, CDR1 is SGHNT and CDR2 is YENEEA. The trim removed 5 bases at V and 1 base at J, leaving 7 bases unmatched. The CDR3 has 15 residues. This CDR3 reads CASSAQGGKNTEAFF. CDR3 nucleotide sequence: TGTGCCAGCAGCGCACAAGGGGGCAAGAACACTGAAGCTTTCTTT.

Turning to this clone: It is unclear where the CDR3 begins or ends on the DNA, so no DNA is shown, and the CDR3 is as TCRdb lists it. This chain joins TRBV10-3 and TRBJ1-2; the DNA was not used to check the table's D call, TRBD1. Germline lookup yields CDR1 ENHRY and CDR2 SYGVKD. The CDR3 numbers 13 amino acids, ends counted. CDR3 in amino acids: CAIRGFGQGAKTF.

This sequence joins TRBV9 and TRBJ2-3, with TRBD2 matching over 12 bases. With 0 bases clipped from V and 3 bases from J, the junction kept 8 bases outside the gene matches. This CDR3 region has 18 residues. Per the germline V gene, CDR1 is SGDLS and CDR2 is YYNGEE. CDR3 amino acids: CASSVEASGGARTDTQYF. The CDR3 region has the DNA TGTGCCAGCAGCGTAGAGGCTAGCGGGGGGGCCAGGACAGATACGCAGTATTTT.

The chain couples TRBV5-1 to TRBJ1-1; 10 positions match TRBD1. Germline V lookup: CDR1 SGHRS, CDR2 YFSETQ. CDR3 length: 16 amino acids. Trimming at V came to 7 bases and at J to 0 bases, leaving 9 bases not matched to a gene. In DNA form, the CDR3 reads TGCGCCAGCTACGTTGGACAGGGGGGACTGAACACTGAAGCTTTCTTT. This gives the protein CASYVGQGGLNTEAFF.

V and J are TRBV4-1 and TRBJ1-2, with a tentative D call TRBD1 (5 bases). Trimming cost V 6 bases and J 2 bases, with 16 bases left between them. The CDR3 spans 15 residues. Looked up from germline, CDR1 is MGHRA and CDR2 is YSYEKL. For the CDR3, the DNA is TGCGCCAGCAGTGCCGGGGGAGGAGTAAACTATGGCTACACCTTC. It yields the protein CASSAGGGVNYGYTF.

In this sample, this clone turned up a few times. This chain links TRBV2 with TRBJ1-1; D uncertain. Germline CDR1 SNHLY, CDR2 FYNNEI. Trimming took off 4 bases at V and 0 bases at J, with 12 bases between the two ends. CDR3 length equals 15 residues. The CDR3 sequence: CASSADSLMNTEAFF. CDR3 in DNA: TGTGCCAGCAGTGCCGACTCACTAATGAACACTGAAGCTTTCTTT. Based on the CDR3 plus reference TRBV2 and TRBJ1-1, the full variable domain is EPEVTQTPSHQVTQMGQEVILRCVPISNHLYFYWYRQILGQKVEFLVSFYNNEISEKSEIFDDQFSVERPDGSNFTLKIRSTKLEDSAMYFCASSADSLMNTEAFFGQGTRLTVV.

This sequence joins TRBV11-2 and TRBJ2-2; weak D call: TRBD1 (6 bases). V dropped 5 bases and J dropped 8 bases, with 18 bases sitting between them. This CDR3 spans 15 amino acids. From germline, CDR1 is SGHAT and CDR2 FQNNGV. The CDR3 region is CASSHTGIPGGELFF. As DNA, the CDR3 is TGTGCCAGCAGCCACACAGGGATCCCTGGAGGGGAGCTGTTTTTT.

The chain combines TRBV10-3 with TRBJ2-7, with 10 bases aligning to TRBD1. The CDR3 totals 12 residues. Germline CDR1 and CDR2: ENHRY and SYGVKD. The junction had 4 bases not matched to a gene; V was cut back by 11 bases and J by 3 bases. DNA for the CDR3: TGTGCCGCCTGGACAGGGGGCTACGAGCAGTACTTC. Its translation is CAAWTGGYEQYF.

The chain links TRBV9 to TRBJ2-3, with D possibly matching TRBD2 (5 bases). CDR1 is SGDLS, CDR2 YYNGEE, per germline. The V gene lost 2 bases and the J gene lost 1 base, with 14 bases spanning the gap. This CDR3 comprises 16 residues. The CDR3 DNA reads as TGTGCCAGCAGCGTCCAGGACTGGGAAGGCACAGATACGCAGTATTTT. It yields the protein CASSVQDWEGTDTQYF.

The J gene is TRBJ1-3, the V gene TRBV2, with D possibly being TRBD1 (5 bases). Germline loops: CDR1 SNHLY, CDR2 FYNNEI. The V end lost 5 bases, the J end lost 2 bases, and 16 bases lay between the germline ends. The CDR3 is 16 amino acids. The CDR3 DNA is TGTGCCAGCAGTTATCTAGGGACTCCCGCTGGAAACACCATATATTTT. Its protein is CASSYLGTPAGNTIYF.

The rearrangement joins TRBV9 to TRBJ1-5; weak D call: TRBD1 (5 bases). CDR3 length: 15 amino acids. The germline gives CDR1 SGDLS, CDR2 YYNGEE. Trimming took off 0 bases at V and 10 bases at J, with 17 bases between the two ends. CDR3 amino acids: CASSVDSRGQSPQHF. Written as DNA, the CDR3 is TGTGCCAGCAGCGTAGATTCAAGGGGTCAATCACCCCAGCATTTT.

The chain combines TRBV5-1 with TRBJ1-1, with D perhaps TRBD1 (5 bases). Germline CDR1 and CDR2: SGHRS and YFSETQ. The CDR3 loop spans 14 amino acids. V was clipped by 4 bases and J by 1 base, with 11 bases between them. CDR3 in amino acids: CASSDGHSNTEAFF. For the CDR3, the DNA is TGCGCCAGCAGCGACGGACACTCGAACACTGAAGCTTTCTTT.

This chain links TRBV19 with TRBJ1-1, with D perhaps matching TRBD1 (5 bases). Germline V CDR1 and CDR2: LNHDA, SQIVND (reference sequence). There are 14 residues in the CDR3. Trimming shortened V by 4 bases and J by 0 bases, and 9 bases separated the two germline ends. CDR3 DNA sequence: TGTGCCAGTAGTAAGACAGCCATGAACACTGAAGCTTTCTTT. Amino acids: CASSKTAMNTEAFF.